A selection of T cell receptor beta chains follows, all from one sample in a study of blood T cell repertoires in COVID-19. Method: immunoSEQ multiplex PCR; TCRdb's copy keeps in-frame clones and lacks some. In the table there are approximately 17,000 clones, around nine tenths of which are singletons. Sequences were obtained from peripheral blood. The source is a man in his sixties with acute or convalescent COVID-19. Both conserved end residues are part of each CDR3. Each record gives: CDR3 protein, J gene, V gene, D gene. The D gene is left open where the match is weak.

cdr3_aa: CATSRDRGTSVIDEQFF; j_call: TRBJ2-1; v_call: TRBV15; d_call: TRBD2
cdr3_aa: CASSFSGHYEQYF; j_call: TRBJ2-7; v_call: TRBV28; d_call: .
cdr3_aa: CASSLSGLAGDLQYF; j_call: TRBJ2-3; v_call: TRBV5-6; d_call: TRBD2
cdr3_aa: CASSQEPSGGPYNEQFF; j_call: TRBJ2-1; v_call: TRBV4-2; d_call: TRBD2
cdr3_aa: CSAGEGASRGYTF; j_call: TRBJ1-2; v_call: TRBV29-1; d_call: TRBD1
cdr3_aa: CAISESTANEQYF; j_call: TRBJ2-7; v_call: TRBV10-3; d_call: .
cdr3_aa: CASSLGTGRDNEQFF; j_call: TRBJ2-1; v_call: TRBV5-1; d_call: .
cdr3_aa: CASSLRRGPPYNEQFF; j_call: TRBJ2-1; v_call: TRBV27; d_call: .
cdr3_aa: CASSSQGQGAHGYTF; j_call: TRBJ1-2; v_call: TRBV6-5; d_call: TRBD1
cdr3_aa: CASSGTEGYTF; j_call: TRBJ1-2; v_call: TRBV5-4; d_call: TRBD1
cdr3_aa: CASTFKGVTDGYTF; j_call: TRBJ1-2; v_call: TRBV6-1; d_call: .
cdr3_aa: CASSPPESGQYF; j_call: TRBJ2-5; v_call: TRBV11-2; d_call: .
cdr3_aa: CASSLRRSGGTTDTQYF; j_call: TRBJ2-3; v_call: TRBV27; d_call: TRBD2
cdr3_aa: CASSGDRDDNQPQHF; j_call: TRBJ1-5; v_call: TRBV2; d_call: TRBD1
cdr3_aa: CAWSDFGSSYNSPLHF; j_call: TRBJ1-6; v_call: TRBV30; d_call: .
cdr3_aa: CSVDKGQVVETQYF; j_call: TRBJ2-5; v_call: TRBV29-1; d_call: TRBD1
cdr3_aa: CASRPPGGYTEAFF; j_call: TRBJ1-1; v_call: TRBV2; d_call: .
cdr3_aa: CATGQGEGYGYTF; j_call: TRBJ1-2; v_call: TRBV10-3; d_call: TRBD1
cdr3_aa: CASSLGQKYEQYF; j_call: TRBJ2-7; v_call: TRBV19; d_call: .
cdr3_aa: CAWTQGAETQYF; j_call: TRBJ2-5; v_call: TRBV30; d_call: .
cdr3_aa: CASSSGQINEKLFF; j_call: TRBJ1-4; v_call: TRBV5-1; d_call: TRBD1
cdr3_aa: CASSPRTEETQYF; j_call: TRBJ2-5; v_call: TRBV5-4; d_call: .
cdr3_aa: CASSLRRVASGTTDTQYF; j_call: TRBJ2-3; v_call: TRBV7-7; d_call: TRBD2
cdr3_aa: CASSPRTVKETQYF; j_call: TRBJ2-5; v_call: TRBV28; d_call: .
cdr3_aa: CSASRGWGQPQHF; j_call: TRBJ1-5; v_call: TRBV20-1; d_call: .
cdr3_aa: CASSAGAGGRWNIQYF; j_call: TRBJ2-4; v_call: TRBV2; d_call: TRBD2
cdr3_aa: CASSPRGDHEQFF; j_call: TRBJ2-1; v_call: TRBV11-3; d_call: .
cdr3_aa: CASKGRGRGETQYF; j_call: TRBJ2-5; v_call: TRBV2; d_call: TRBD1
cdr3_aa: CASSLFPNTEAFF; j_call: TRBJ1-1; v_call: TRBV28; d_call: .
cdr3_aa: CASSSRDRLALGANVLTF; j_call: TRBJ2-6; v_call: TRBV5-6; d_call: TRBD1